This T cell receptor beta chain was captured in a study of blood T cell repertoires in COVID-19. Some clones are missing from TCRdb's copy, which holds only in-frame ones; the method was immunoSEQ multiplex PCR. The sample lists approximately 310,000 clones, approximately 85% occurring once. Cohort 3 recovery required two negative PCRs, clearance, or symptom resolution. The CDR3 consists of 13 residues. Germline values: CDR1 GTSNPN, CDR2 SVGIG (reference sequence). V was cut by 3 bases and J by 6 bases, with 14 bases left in between. Sequenced sample: PBMCs or T cells enriched from blood (not recorded which). The chain uses TRBV30 and TRBJ1-2, with a tentative D call TRBD1 (6 bases). The TCR was taken from a man aged 25 to 45 who had recovered from COVID-19. CDR3 in amino acids: CAWRGGPGHGYTF. The CDR3 bases are TGTGCCTGGAGGGGGGGGCCAGGGCATGGCTACACCTTC.